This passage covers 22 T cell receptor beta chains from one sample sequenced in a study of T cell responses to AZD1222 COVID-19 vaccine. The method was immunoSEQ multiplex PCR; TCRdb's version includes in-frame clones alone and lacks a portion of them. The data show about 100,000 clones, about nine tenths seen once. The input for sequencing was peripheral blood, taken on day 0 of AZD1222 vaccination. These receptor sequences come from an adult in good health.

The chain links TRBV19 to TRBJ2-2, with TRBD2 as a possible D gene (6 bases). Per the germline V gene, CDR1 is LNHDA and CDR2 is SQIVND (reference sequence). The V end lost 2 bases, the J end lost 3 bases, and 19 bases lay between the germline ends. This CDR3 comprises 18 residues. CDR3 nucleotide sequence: TGTGCCAGTAGTATATACGTGGGAGGTCCAACCGACACCGGGGAGCTGTTTTTT. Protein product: CASSIYVGGPTDTGELFF.

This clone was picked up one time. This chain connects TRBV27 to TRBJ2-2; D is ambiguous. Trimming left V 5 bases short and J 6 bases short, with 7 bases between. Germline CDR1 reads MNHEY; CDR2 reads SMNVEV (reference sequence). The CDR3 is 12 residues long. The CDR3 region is CASSPHPGELFF. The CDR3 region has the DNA TGTGCCAGCAGTCCCCATCCCGGGGAGCTGTTTTTT.

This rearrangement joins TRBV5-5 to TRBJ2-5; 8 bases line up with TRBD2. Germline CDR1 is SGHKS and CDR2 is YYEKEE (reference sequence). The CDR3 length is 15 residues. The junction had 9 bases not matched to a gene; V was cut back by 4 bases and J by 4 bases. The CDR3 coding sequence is TGTGCCAGCAGCATCTTAGGGACTAGTGGAGAGACCCAGTACTTC. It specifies CASSILGTSGETQYF.

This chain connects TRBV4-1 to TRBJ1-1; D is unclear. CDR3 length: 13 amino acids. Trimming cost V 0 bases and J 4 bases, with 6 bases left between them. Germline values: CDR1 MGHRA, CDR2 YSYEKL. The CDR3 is CASSQDVSTEAFF. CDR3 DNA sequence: TGCGCCAGCAGCCAAGATGTGTCCACTGAAGCTTTCTTT.

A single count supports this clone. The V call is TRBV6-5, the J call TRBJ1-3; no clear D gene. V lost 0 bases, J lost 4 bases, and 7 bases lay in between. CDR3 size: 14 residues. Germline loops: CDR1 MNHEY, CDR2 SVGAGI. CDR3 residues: CASSYSKPGNTIYF. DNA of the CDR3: TGTGCCAGCAGTTACTCGAAGCCCGGAAACACCATATATTTT.

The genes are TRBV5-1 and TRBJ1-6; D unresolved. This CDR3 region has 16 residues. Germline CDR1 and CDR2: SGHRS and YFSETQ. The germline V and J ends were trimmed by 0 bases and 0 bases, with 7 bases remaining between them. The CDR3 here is CASSLVVTSYNSPLHF. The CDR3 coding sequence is TGCGCCAGCAGCTTGGTGGTCACCTCCTATAATTCACCCCTCCACTTT.

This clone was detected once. The CDR3 loop is CASSAQGASGGEQFF. In DNA form, the CDR3 reads TGTGCCAGCAGTGCCCAGGGTGCGTCTGGGGGTGAGCAGTTCTTC. This rearrangement joins TRBV28 to TRBJ2-1; tentatively, D is TRBD1 or TRBD2 (5 bases each). V gave up 5 bases and J gave up 9 bases, with 20 bases separating them. The CDR3 runs to 15 residues. CDR1 and CDR2 from the germline V gene are MDHEN and SYDVKM.

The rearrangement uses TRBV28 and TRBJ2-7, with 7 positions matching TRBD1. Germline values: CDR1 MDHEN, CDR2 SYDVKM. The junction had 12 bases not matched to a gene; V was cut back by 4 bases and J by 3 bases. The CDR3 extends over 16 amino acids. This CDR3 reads CASSYIFGQGDYEQYF. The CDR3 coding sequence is TGTGCCAGCAGTTACATATTCGGGCAGGGGGACTACGAGCAGTACTTC.

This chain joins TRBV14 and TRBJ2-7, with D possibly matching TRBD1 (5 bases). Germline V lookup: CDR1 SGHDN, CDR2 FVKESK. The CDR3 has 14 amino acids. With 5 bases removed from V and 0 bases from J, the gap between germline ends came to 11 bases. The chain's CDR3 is CASSVGQVSYEQYF. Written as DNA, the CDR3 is TGTGCCAGCAGCGTGGGGCAGGTCTCCTACGAGCAGTACTTC. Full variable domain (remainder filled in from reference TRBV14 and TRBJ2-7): EAGVTQFPSHSVIEKGQTVTLRCDPISGHDNLYWYRRVMGKEIKFLLHFVKESKQDESGMPNNRFLAERTGGTYSTLKVQPAELEDSGVYFCASSVGQVSYEQYFGPGTRLTVT.

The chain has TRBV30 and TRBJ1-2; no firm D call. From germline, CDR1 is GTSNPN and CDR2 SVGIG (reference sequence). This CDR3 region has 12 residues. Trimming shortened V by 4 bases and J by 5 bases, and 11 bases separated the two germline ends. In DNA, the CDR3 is TGTGCCTGGACAGCCGTCGGATATGGCTACACCTTC. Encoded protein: CAWTAVGYGYTF.

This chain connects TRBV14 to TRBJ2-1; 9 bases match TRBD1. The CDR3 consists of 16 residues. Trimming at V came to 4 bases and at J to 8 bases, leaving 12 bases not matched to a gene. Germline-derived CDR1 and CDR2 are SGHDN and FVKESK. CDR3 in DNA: TGTGCCAGCAGCCGACACCGGGACAGGGATAGTCATGAGCAGTTCTTC. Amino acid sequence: CASSRHRDRDSHEQFF.

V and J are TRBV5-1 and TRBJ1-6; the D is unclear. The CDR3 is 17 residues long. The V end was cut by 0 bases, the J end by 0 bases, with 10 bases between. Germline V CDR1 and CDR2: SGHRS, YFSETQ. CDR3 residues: CASSLDRPTSYNSPLHF. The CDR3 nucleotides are TGCGCCAGCAGCTTGGACCGACCCACCTCCTATAATTCACCCCTCCACTTT.

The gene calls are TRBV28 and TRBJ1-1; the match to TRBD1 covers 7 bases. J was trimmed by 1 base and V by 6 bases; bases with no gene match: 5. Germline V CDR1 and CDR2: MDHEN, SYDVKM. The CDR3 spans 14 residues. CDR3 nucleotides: TGTGCCAGCAGCGAGGGACAGTCGAACACTGAAGCTTTCTTT. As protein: CASSEGQSNTEAFF.

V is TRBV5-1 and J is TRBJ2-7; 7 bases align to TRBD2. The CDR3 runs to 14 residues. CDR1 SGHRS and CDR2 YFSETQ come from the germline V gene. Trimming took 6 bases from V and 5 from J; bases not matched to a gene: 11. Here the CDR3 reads CASKTLTTSNEQYF. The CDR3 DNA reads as TGCGCCAGCAAAACCCTAACGACTAGCAACGAGCAGTACTTC.

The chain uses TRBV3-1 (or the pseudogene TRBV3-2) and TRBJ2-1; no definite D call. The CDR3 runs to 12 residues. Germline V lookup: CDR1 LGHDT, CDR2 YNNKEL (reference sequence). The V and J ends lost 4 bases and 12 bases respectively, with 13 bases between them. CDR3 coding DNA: TGTGCCAGCAGCCTAAGTGACTTGGGGCAGTTCTTC. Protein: CASSLSDLGQFF.

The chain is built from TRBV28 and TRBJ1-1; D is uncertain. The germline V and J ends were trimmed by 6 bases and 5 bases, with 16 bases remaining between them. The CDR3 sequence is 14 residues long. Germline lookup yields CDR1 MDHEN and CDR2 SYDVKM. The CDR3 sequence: CASSHPNRRTEAFF. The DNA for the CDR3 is TGTGCCAGCAGCCACCCTAATAGAAGGACTGAAGCTTTCTTT.

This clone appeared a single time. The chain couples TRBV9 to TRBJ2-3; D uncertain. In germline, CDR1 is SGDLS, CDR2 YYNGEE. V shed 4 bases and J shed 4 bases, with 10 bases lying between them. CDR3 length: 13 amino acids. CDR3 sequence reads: CASSSLVADTQYF. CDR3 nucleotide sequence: TGTGCCAGCAGCTCCTTGGTCGCAGATACGCAGTATTTT. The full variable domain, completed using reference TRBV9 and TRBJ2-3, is DSGVTQTPKHLITATGQRVTLRCSPRSGDLSVYWYQQSLDQGLQFLIQYYNGEERAKGNILERFSAQQFPDLHSELNLSSLELGDSALYFCASSSLVADTQYFGPGTRLTVL.

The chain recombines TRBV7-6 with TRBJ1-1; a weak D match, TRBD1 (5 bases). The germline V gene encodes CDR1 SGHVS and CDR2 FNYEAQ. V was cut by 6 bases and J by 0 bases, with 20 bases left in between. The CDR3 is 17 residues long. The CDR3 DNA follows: TGTGCCAGCAGGCCTAGGCCGGGGACTTTTATGAACACTGAAGCTTTCTTT. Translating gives CASRPRPGTFMNTEAFF.

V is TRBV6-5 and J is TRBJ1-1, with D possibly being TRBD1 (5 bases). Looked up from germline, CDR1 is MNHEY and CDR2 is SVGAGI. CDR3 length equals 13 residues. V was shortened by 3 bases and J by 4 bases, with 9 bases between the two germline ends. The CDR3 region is CASSYGDGTEAFF. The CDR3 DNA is TGTGCCAGCAGTTATGGGGACGGCACTGAAGCTTTCTTT.

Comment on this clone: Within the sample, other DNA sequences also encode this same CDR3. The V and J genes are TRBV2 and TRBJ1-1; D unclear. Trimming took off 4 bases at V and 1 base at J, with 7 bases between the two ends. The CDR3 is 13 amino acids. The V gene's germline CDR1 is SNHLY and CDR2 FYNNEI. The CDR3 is CASSGGRNTEAFF. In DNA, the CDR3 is TGTGCCAGCAGTGGGGGAAGGAACACTGAAGCTTTCTTT.

The CDR3 nucleotides read TGTGCCAGCAGTTACTCGATCGGACATACTAACTATGGCTACACCTTC. Its translation is CASSYSIGHTNYGYTF. The chain combines TRBV6-5 with TRBJ1-2, with D possibly TRBD1 on 5 matching bases. The CDR3 totals 16 residues. Germline CDR1 is MNHEY and CDR2 is SVGAGI. V lost 0 bases and J 0 bases, leaving 11 bases between the germline ends.

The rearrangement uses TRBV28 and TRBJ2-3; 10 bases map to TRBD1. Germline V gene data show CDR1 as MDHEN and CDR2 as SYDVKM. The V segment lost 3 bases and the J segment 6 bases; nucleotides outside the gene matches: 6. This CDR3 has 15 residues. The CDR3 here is CASSLAGQGTDTQYF. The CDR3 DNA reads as TGTGCCAGCAGTTTGGCGGGACAGGGGACGGATACGCAGTATTTT.